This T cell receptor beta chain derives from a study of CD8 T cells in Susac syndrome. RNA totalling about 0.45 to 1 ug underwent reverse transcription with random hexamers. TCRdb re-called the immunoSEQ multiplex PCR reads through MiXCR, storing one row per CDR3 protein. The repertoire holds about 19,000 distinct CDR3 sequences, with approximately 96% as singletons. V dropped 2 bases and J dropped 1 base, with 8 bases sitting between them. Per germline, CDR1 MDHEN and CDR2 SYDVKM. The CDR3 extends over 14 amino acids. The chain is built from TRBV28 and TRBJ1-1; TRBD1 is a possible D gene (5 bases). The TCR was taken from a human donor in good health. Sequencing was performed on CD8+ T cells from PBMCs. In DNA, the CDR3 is TGTGCCAGCAGTTTAGACAGATGGAACACTGAAGCTTTCTTT. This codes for CASSLDRWNTEAFF.